The next 14 T cell receptor beta chains were all read from a single sample in a study of siplizumab effects on memory and regulatory T cells. Profiled with immunoSEQ multiplex PCR; TCRdb holds only in-frame clones, not every one. This sample has more than 85,000 clones, with just over 90% found just once. Sequencing was performed on CD4+ T cells sorted from blood. The receptors derive from a human donor in good health.

This clone came up once. The chain combines TRBV19 with TRBJ1-5; D gene unclear. The CDR3 is 14 residues long. Germline CDR1 and CDR2: LNHDA and SQIVND (reference sequence). Trimming took off 2 bases at V and 6 bases at J, with 11 bases between the two ends. The CDR3 DNA follows: TGTGCCAGTAGTATACCCCTCGGGCGTCAGCCCCAGCATTTT. This gives the protein CASSIPLGRQPQHF.

The J gene is TRBJ1-3, the V gene TRBV4-3; D perhaps matches TRBD1 (5 bases). CDR1 is LGHNA and CDR2 is YSLEER in the germline V gene. The CDR3 has 15 amino acids. The V gene lost 1 base and the J gene lost 4 bases, with 11 bases spanning the gap. In DNA form, the CDR3 reads TGCGCCAGCAGCCAAGCTGGGGACCCCGGAAACACCATATATTTT. The encoded protein is CASSQAGDPGNTIYF.

The V and J genes are TRBV5-4 and TRBJ1-1; D call uncertain. Trimming removed 4 bases at V and 0 bases at J, with 13 bases between. This CDR3 has 15 amino acids. Looked up from germline, CDR1 is SGHNT and CDR2 is YYREEE (reference sequence). In nucleotides, the CDR3 is TGTGCCAGCAGCCCTACGAACCGACTGAACACTGAAGCTTTCTTT. Amino acids: CASSPTNRLNTEAFF.

The V call is TRBV6-1, the J call TRBJ2-7; TRBD2 matches 7 bases. The V and J ends lost 2 bases and 6 bases, in that order; junction bases with no gene match: 13. Germline CDR1 is MNHNS and CDR2 is SASEGT. The CDR3 runs to 16 residues. The DNA for the CDR3 is TGTGCCAGCAGTGAATGGGAGCGGGGTGGTTTAAGCGAGCAGTACTTC. Encoded protein: CASSEWERGGLSEQYF.

V and J are TRBV11-2 and TRBJ2-1; the D is unclear. Trimming stripped 5 bases from V and 4 bases from J, with 15 bases between. This CDR3 region has 15 residues. Germline CDR1 is SGHAT and CDR2 is FQNNGV. CDR3 nucleotide sequence: TGTGCCAGCAGCAAAGGGCGGAGCAGTTACAATGAGCAGTTCTTC. Translating it yields CASSKGRSSYNEQFF.

This chain uses TRBV25-1 with TRBJ2-7; 9 positions match TRBD1. Germline V lookup: CDR1 MGHDK, CDR2 SYGVNS. V was clipped by 3 bases and J by 4 bases; unmatched bases: 7. The CDR3 is 15 amino acids. CDR3 bases: TGTGCCAGCAGTGAGCCGGGACAGGGAAATTACGAGCAGTACTTC. This encodes CASSEPGQGNYEQYF.

This sequence joins TRBV12-5 and TRBJ1-3; TRBD1 aligns across 9 bases. The J segment lost 4 bases and the V segment lost 1 base, leaving 5 bases of the junction unmatched. The CDR3 is 16 residues long. Germline assignment: CDR1 LGHNT and CDR2 FRNRAP. The DNA for the CDR3 is TGTGCTAGTGGTTTGGCCGGGACAGGGTCCGGAAACACCATATATTTT. Encoded protein: CASGLAGTGSGNTIYF.

CDR3 sequence reads: CASSDLSEQYF. The CDR3 bases are TGTGCCAGCAGTGATTTAAGCGAGCAGTACTTC. V and J are TRBV6-1 and TRBJ2-7, with unresolved D. This CDR3 has 11 amino acids. Trimming removed 3 bases at V and 6 bases at J, with 6 bases between. Germline CDR1 and CDR2: MNHNS and SASEGT.

The chain has TRBV9 and TRBJ2-2, with 8 bases aligning to TRBD1. CDR1 SGDLS and CDR2 YYNGEE come from the germline V gene. This CDR3 region has 16 residues. J lost 2 bases, V lost 4 bases, and 7 bases had no gene match. The CDR3, as DNA: TGTGCCAGCAGCCCTCGACAGGGGTTCAACACCGGGGAGCTGTTTTTT. Its protein is CASSPRQGFNTGELFF.

This clone was recorded only once. V usage is TRBV7-6 and J usage is TRBJ2-5; D uncertain. V lost 5 bases and J lost 2, with 9 bases in between. Germline V CDR1 and CDR2: SGHVS, FNYEAQ. The CDR3 is 13 amino acids. CDR3 amino acids: CASSQLRQETQYF. The CDR3 DNA reads TGTGCCAGCAGCCAACTAAGACAAGAGACCCAGTACTTC.

The V gene is TRBV14, the J gene TRBJ2-3, with TRBD2 matching over 14 bases. V trimming: 4 bases; J trimming: 2 bases; junction bases outside the gene matches: 11. Germline V lookup: CDR1 SGHDN, CDR2 FVKESK. The CDR3 loop spans 19 amino acids. DNA of the CDR3: TGTGCCAGCAGCCGACTTCCGGGACTAGCGGGGGCCCACACAGATACGCAGTATTTT. Protein: CASSRLPGLAGAHTDTQYF.

The chain links TRBV5-4 to TRBJ2-2; TRBD1 matches 8 bases. V was clipped by 0 bases and J by 7 bases; unmatched bases: 8. The CDR3 is 16 amino acids. The germline V gene has CDR1 SGHNT and CDR2 YYREEE (reference sequence). CDR3 in amino acids: CASSLVPGGGIGELFF. The CDR3 DNA sequence: TGTGCCAGCAGCTTGGTGCCAGGGGGCGGAATCGGGGAGCTGTTTTTT.

The chain uses TRBV15 and TRBJ1-1; D gene uncertain. This CDR3 contains 12 residues. The germline gives CDR1 LNHNV, CDR2 YYDKDF (reference sequence). The ends were cut back, 0 bases at V and 8 bases at J, with 7 bases in the middle. In nucleotides, the CDR3 is TGTGCCACCAGCAGAGACAGGATGGAAGCTTTCTTT. It is translated as CATSRDRMEAFF.

The chain joins TRBV7-2 to TRBJ2-4, with 9 bases that match TRBD2. The CDR3 loop spans 15 amino acids. The J segment lost 9 bases and the V segment lost 2 bases, leaving 8 bases of the junction unmatched. CDR1 SGHTA and CDR2 FQGNSA come from the germline V gene. As DNA, the CDR3 is TGTGCCAGCAGCTTAAATAGCGGGAGTTCGGGCATTCAGTACTTC. Its protein is CASSLNSGSSGIQYF.